One and the same sample provided the 21 T cell receptor beta chains below, sequenced in a study of blood T cell repertoires in COVID-19. TCRdb's table, derived via immunoSEQ multiplex PCR, lists solely in-frame clones and lacks some. The sample lists 400,000 to 450,000 clones; about nine tenths were seen once. Sequencing input: peripheral blood. These receptors came from a woman aged 25 to 45 with active or convalescent COVID-19.

This chain links TRBV6-5 with TRBJ1-1; TRBD1 might be the D (5 bases). Germline V gene lookup returns CDR1 MNHEY and CDR2 SVGAGI. This CDR3 has 12 residues. The V end lost 5 bases, the J end lost 4 bases, and 8 bases lay between the germline ends. This CDR3 reads CASSNQGTEAFF. The CDR3 region has the DNA TGTGCCAGCAGTAATCAGGGCACTGAAGCTTTCTTT.

The J gene is TRBJ2-4, the V gene TRBV5-5; a possible D gene is TRBD1 (6 bases). The CDR3 covers 15 residues. V was trimmed by 0 bases and J by 2 bases, leaving 9 bases between them. From germline, CDR1 is SGHKS and CDR2 YYEKEE (reference sequence). The chain's CDR3 is CASSLDGGTKNIQYF. CDR3 DNA: TGTGCCAGCAGCTTGGATGGGGGCACCAAAAACATTCAGTACTTC.

The genes are TRBV20-1 and TRBJ2-3; no clear D. With 6 bases removed from V and 5 bases from J, the gap between germline ends came to 9 bases. Germline values: CDR1 DFQATT, CDR2 SNEGSKA (reference sequence). This CDR3 is built from 11 residues. The CDR3 DNA is TGCAGTGCCGAGAACAGAGATACGCAGTATTTT. This encodes CSAENRDTQYF.

V usage is TRBV2 and J usage is TRBJ1-1, with 12 positions matching TRBD1. The CDR3 is made up of 15 amino acids. Germline V gene data show CDR1 as SNHLY and CDR2 as FYNNEI. V lost 8 bases and J lost 10; bases outside the gene matches: 14. The CDR3 DNA sequence: TGTGCCAGCCGAATGGCCGGGACAGGGGGCAGGGGAGCTTTCTTT. Its protein product is CASRMAGTGGRGAFF.

This chain joins TRBV27 and TRBJ2-1; a weak D match, TRBD1 (5 bases). V lost 5 bases and J 8 bases, leaving 13 bases between the germline ends. There are 13 residues in the CDR3. CDR1 is MNHEY, CDR2 SMNVEV, per germline (reference sequence). The CDR3 bases are TGTGCCAGCAGTCCGAATCAGGGCCATGAGCAGTTCTTC. Translated, it gives CASSPNQGHEQFF.

This sequence joins TRBV28 and TRBJ2-3, with 11 positions matching TRBD2. V lost 7 bases to trimming and J lost 2 bases; unmatched junction nucleotides: 5. The CDR3 covers 15 residues. Germline values: CDR1 MDHEN, CDR2 SYDVKM. In DNA form, the CDR3 reads TGTGCCAGCACCTTACTAGCGGGAGCCACAGATACGCAGTATTTT. Amino acid sequence: CASTLLAGATDTQYF.

The rearrangement links TRBV4-1 to TRBJ2-1; D gene ambiguous. Between the trimmed V and J ends, which lost 1 base and 9 bases, there was a span of 16 bases. Germline-derived CDR1 and CDR2 are MGHRA and YSYEKL. The CDR3 has 15 amino acids. In DNA form, the CDR3 reads TGCGCCAGCAGCCAAGTATTATACTCTACGGGTGAGCAGTTCTTC. Translated, it gives CASSQVLYSTGEQFF.

V usage is TRBV9 and J usage is TRBJ2-3, with D unclear. The CDR3 covers 15 residues. Germline CDR1 is SGDLS and CDR2 is YYNGEE. The V end lost 2 bases, the J end lost 0 bases, and 10 bases lay between the germline ends. The CDR3 reads CASSVGLLSTDTQYF. The DNA for the CDR3 is TGTGCCAGCAGCGTTGGGCTTCTTAGCACAGATACGCAGTATTTT.

The V and J genes are TRBV9 and TRBJ1-2, with 7 bases matching TRBD1. This CDR3 contains 14 residues. V was clipped by 5 bases and J by 4 bases; unmatched bases: 8. CDR1 is SGDLS, CDR2 YYNGEE, per germline. In DNA, the CDR3 is TGTGCCAGCAGGAAAGGGCAGGGGGTCTATGGCTACACCTTC. Its protein product is CASRKGQGVYGYTF.

In this sample, this clone turned up once. This chain connects TRBV9 to TRBJ2-1, with 8 bases fitting TRBD2. The length of the CDR3 is 15 residues. Trimming at V came to 0 bases and at J to 2 bases, leaving 1 base not matched to a gene. Germline loops: CDR1 SGDLS, CDR2 YYNGEE. CDR3 amino acids: CASSVAGGPYNEQFF. CDR3 coding DNA: TGTGCCAGCAGCGTAGCGGGAGGGCCCTACAATGAGCAGTTCTTC.

CDR3: CASSTGQEPNEQFF. The CDR3 DNA is TGCGCCAGCAGCACCGGACAGGAGCCTAATGAGCAGTTCTTC. The chain joins TRBV5-1 to TRBJ2-1; 7 bases align to TRBD1. J gave up 7 bases and V 4 bases, and 8 bases lay outside the gene matches. Germline V lookup: CDR1 SGHRS, CDR2 YFSETQ. The CDR3 spans 14 residues.

This clone is a singleton in its sample. The chain carries TRBV30 and TRBJ1-1; D might be TRBD1 (6 bases). Germline V gives CDR1 GTSNPN, CDR2 SVGIG (reference sequence). The CDR3 loop spans 13 amino acids. V dropped 7 bases and J dropped 0 bases, with 12 bases sitting between them. The CDR3 nucleotides read TGTGCCTATAGACAGGAAATGAACACTGAAGCTTTCTTT. It translates to CAYRQEMNTEAFF.

J is TRBJ2-7 and V is TRBV2; the match to TRBD1 covers 7 bases. Germline V gives CDR1 SNHLY, CDR2 FYNNEI. J gave up 2 bases and V 7 bases, and 17 bases lay outside the gene matches. The CDR3 has 17 amino acids. Here the CDR3 reads CASTRRGLGTETYEQYF. As DNA, the CDR3 is TGTGCCAGCACTCGAAGGGGGCTTGGGACGGAAACCTACGAGCAGTACTTC.

The chain employs TRBV19 and TRBJ1-2; TRBD1 agrees at 7 bases. The junction had 8 bases not matched to a gene; V was cut back by 6 bases and J by 7 bases. The germline gives CDR1 LNHDA, CDR2 SQIVND (reference sequence). The CDR3 is made up of 13 amino acids. The CDR3 protein is CASSKQGNGGYTF. In DNA form, the CDR3 reads TGTGCCAGTAGCAAACAGGGGAATGGTGGCTACACCTTC.

This chain connects TRBV5-1 to TRBJ1-3, with 11 bases that match TRBD1. The J segment lost 8 bases and the V segment lost 4 bases, leaving 17 bases of the junction unmatched. This CDR3 region has 18 residues. The germline V gene encodes CDR1 SGHRS and CDR2 YFSETQ. The CDR3 DNA reads as TGCGCCAGCAGCAAAGAGAGGACAGGGGGCGCAAAGAACCACACCATATATTTT. It specifies CASSKERTGGAKNHTIYF.

This chain connects TRBV23-1 to TRBJ1-1, with TRBD1 matching over 11 bases. TRBV23-1 is an ORF, and what it does is uncertain. The ends lost 9 bases at V and 4 bases at J; junction bases unmatched: 1. The CDR3 totals 12 residues. CDR3 DNA sequence: TGCGCCAGGGGACAGGGGGTCACTGAAGCTTTCTTT. Encoded protein: CARGQGVTEAFF.

This clone occurred once. V and J are TRBV27 and TRBJ1-2; 7 nucleotides line up with TRBD1. Germline CDR1 reads MNHEY; CDR2 reads SMNVEV (reference sequence). The CDR3 runs to 13 residues. V was pared by 5 bases and J by 4 bases, with 4 bases of the junction left unmatched. As DNA, the CDR3 is TGTGCCAGCAGTATAGACAGGGTCTATGGCTACACCTTC. Translated: CASSIDRVYGYTF.

The chain carries TRBV6-5 and TRBJ2-3; weak D call: TRBD2 (6 bases). Germline assignment: CDR1 MNHEY and CDR2 SVGAGI. This CDR3 comprises 13 residues. V was shortened by 6 bases and J by 6 bases, with 13 bases between the two germline ends. The CDR3 sequence is CASRAGPGDTQYF. The CDR3 DNA follows: TGTGCCAGCAGAGCGGGCCCGGGGGATACGCAGTATTTT.

V and J are TRBV6-5 and TRBJ1-5, with 8 bases identical to TRBD1. The V gene's germline CDR1 is MNHEY and CDR2 SVGAGI. The CDR3 sequence is 14 residues long. V lost 6 bases, J lost 6 bases, and 7 bases stayed unmatched. The CDR3 region is CASRGSGGGQPQHF. In DNA form, the CDR3 reads TGTGCCAGCAGGGGGTCAGGGGGCGGTCAGCCCCAGCATTTT.

The chain links TRBV30 to TRBJ2-7, with 8 positions matching TRBD2. Germline CDR1 and CDR2: GTSNPN and SVGIG (reference sequence). Trimming took 8 bases from V and 9 from J; bases not matched to a gene: 15. The CDR3 covers 13 residues. The CDR3 coding sequence is TGTGCCGGGCGCGAGAGCGGGAGCCCCCGGCAGTACTTC. Translated, it gives CAGRESGSPRQYF.

V is TRBV18 and J is TRBJ2-1, with TRBD1 as a possible D gene (6 bases). Germline assignment: CDR1 KGHSH and CDR2 LQKENI. This CDR3 contains 15 residues. The V end was cut by 2 bases, the J end by 2 bases, with 10 bases between. The CDR3 nucleotides read TGTGCCAGCTCACCAGGCAGGGGCCCCTACAATGAGCAGTTCTTC. As protein: CASSPGRGPYNEQFF.